This TCR beta chain came from a study of blood T cells in healthy people across ages. Study-level background: Per every two T cells, about one barcoded beta molecule was captured by template switching.

A few counts support this clonotype. CDR1 and CDR2 from the germline V gene are SGHTA and FQGNSA. The V gene lost 1 base and the J gene lost 5 bases, with 15 bases spanning the gap. The CDR3 sequence is 15 residues long. Samples each yielded at least 5 micrograms of total RNA. Through a sample-barcoded 5' primer and a J-beta primer mix, a second PCR was run for roughly 6 to 11 cycles. In TCRdb, the 5' RACE reads were re-called with MiXCR into one record per CDR3 protein. The sample contains about 730,000 distinct CDR3 sequences, 40% to 45% of which appear only once. Material: blood. V and J are TRBV7-2 and TRBJ2-7; D unclear. The TCR originated in a woman aged 60 to 75 in good health. The CDR3 sequence is CASSLVVEAFHEQYF. DNA of the CDR3: TGTGCCAGCAGCTTAGTTGTCGAAGCGTTCCACGAGCAGTACTTC.